This is a list of T cell receptor beta chains from one sample in a study of vaccination effects on CD4 cells after COVID-19. Their cognate antigens are unknown. Only in-frame clones appear in the TCRdb table, and some are missing; sequencing was by immunoSEQ multiplex PCR. The sample shows around 50,000 clones, approximately 70% of them seen only once. Material: CD4+ T cells from PBMCs cultured without peptide, obtained after COVID-19 vaccination. The source of these receptors is a human donor who received a COVID-19 vaccine. CDR3s include the opening cysteine and the closing phenylalanine or tryptophan. Fields, in order: J gene, V gene, CDR3 protein.

J gene: TRBJ1-5; V gene: TRBV10-2; CDR3 protein: CASSERGNQPQHF
J gene: TRBJ2-1; V gene: TRBV3-1/TRBV3-2; CDR3 protein: CASSPSGGSYNEQFF
J gene: TRBJ2-3; V gene: TRBV3-1/TRBV3-2; CDR3 protein: CASSRQGLAGPSTDTQYF
J gene: TRBJ1-5; V gene: TRBV20-1; CDR3 protein: CSASRQGRGQPQHF
J gene: TRBJ1-2; V gene: TRBV7-2; CDR3 protein: CASSLVGLGYTF
J gene: TRBJ2-5; V gene: TRBV5-1; CDR3 protein: CASSPSTSGKETQYF
J gene: TRBJ2-7; V gene: TRBV7-9; CDR3 protein: CASSPTLGAGVYEQYF
J gene: TRBJ2-2; V gene: TRBV6-6; CDR3 protein: CASSQATSFAWRTGELFF
J gene: TRBJ1-2; V gene: TRBV21-1; CDR3 protein: CASSARQGRSYGYTF
J gene: TRBJ1-2; V gene: TRBV4-1; CDR3 protein: CASRAGGFGGYTF
J gene: TRBJ2-1; V gene: TRBV27; CDR3 protein: CASSFLAGTYNEQFF
J gene: TRBJ2-7; V gene: TRBV2; CDR3 protein: CASSGTFEYEQYF
J gene: TRBJ2-5; V gene: TRBV25-1; CDR3 protein: CASREDTETQYF
J gene: TRBJ2-4; V gene: TRBV6-5; CDR3 protein: CASSYSPLAKNIQYF
J gene: TRBJ1-2; V gene: TRBV7-9; CDR3 protein: CASSLVEGVGGYTF
J gene: TRBJ2-2; V gene: TRBV16; CDR3 protein: CASSQSSWEVTGELFF
J gene: TRBJ1-4; V gene: TRBV5-8; CDR3 protein: CASSLGQLNEKLFF
J gene: TRBJ2-5; V gene: TRBV7-6; CDR3 protein: CASSPGTITLQETQYF
J gene: TRBJ2-4; V gene: TRBV7-5; CDR3 protein: CARSLATGSKNIQYF
J gene: TRBJ1-5; V gene: TRBV24-1; CDR3 protein: CATSEQVGQPQHF
J gene: TRBJ1-2; V gene: TRBV18; CDR3 protein: CASSPSRTSGYTF
J gene: TRBJ2-1; V gene: TRBV5-8; CDR3 protein: CASSGMGYSYNEQFF
J gene: TRBJ2-7; V gene: TRBV9; CDR3 protein: CASSVGPTTYEQYF
J gene: TRBJ1-5; V gene: TRBV7-9; CDR3 protein: CASSLQGHENQPQHF
J gene: TRBJ1-1; V gene: TRBV30; CDR3 protein: CACTVRDTEAFF
J gene: TRBJ2-1; V gene: TRBV19; CDR3 protein: CASRPEGVYTNNEQFF
J gene: TRBJ1-1; V gene: TRBV18; CDR3 protein: CASSPQGPGEAFF